A selection of T cell receptor beta chains follows, all from one sample in a study of CD8+ T cells in alopecia areata. The method was immunoSEQ multiplex PCR; TCRdb's version includes in-frame clones alone and lacks a portion of them. Of some 150,000 clones listed, approximately 86% are singletons. The sample in question was CD8+ T cells sorted from blood, obtained at week 4, from a patient treated with tofacitinib. The receptors here all came from a human donor with alopecia areata. The CDR3 runs from the conserved cysteine through the conserved F or W. The D gene is left open where the match is weak. Expanded clones are given a class, and other clones once, few, many or no size at all.

d_call,clone_size,j_call,v_call,cdr3_aa,cdr3_nt
NA,NA,TRBJ2-7,TRBV11-2,CASRGLLVGEQYF,TGTGCCAGCAGGGGACTGCTTGTAGGCGAGCAGTACTTC
NA,NA,TRBJ2-3,TRBV7-9,CASSLGGPRTDTQYF,TGTGCCAGCAGCTTAGGGGGACCGAGGACAGATACGCAGTATTTT
NA,NA,TRBJ2-1,TRBV27,CASSPPSPYNEQFF,TGTGCCAGCAGTCCCCCCAGCCCCTACAATGAGCAGTTCTTC
NA,NA,TRBJ2-5,TRBV7-8,CASSLASIRQGLAETQYF,TGTGCCAGCAGCTTAGCTTCAATCAGGCAGGGGCTTGCGGAGACCCAGTACTTC
TRBD1,once,TRBJ1-2,TRBV5-5,CASSGGQGVDGYTF,TGTGCCAGCAGCGGAGGACAGGGTGTCGATGGCTACACCTTC
NA,NA,TRBJ2-5,TRBV9,CASSVLGGAVQETQYF,TGTGCCAGCAGCGTTCTTGGTGGGGCGGTCCAAGAGACCCAGTACTTC
NA,NA,TRBJ1-2,TRBV6-4,CASSDYPGNYGYTF,TGTGCCAGCAGTGACTATCCAGGGAACTATGGCTACACCTTC
NA,once,TRBJ1-2,TRBV5-1,CASSFDSSYGYTF,TGCGCCAGCAGCTTCGACAGTTCCTATGGCTACACCTTC
TRBD2,NA,TRBJ2-1,TRBV13,CASSLGTSAREQFF,TGTGCCAGCAGCTTGGGGACTAGCGCGCGGGAGCAGTTCTTC
NA,NA,TRBJ1-1,TRBV30,CAWGGARSNTEAFF,TGTGCCTGGGGCGGTGCGCGGTCGAACACTGAAGCTTTCTTT
NA,NA,TRBJ2-1,TRBV23-1,CATPKGPHYNEQFF,TGCGCCACCCCAAAAGGCCCCCACTACAATGAGCAGTTCTTC
TRBD1,few,TRBJ2-7,TRBV10-1,CASSDPQGAHEQYF,TGCGCCAGCAGTGACCCTCAGGGGGCCCACGAGCAGTACTTC
TRBD1,NA,TRBJ2-7,TRBV4-2,CASGFRDRTYEQYF,TGTGCCAGCGGGTTCCGGGACAGGACCTACGAGCAGTACTTC
TRBD1,NA,TRBJ2-7,TRBV4-1,CASSQGTGGEYEQYF,TGCGCCAGCAGCCAAGGGACAGGGGGAGAGTACGAGCAGTACTTC
TRBD1,NA,TRBJ1-1,TRBV11-2,CASSYETGKNTEAFF,TGTGCCAGCAGCTACGAGACAGGGAAGAACACTGAAGCTTTCTTT
TRBD2,once,TRBJ2-3,TRBV11-2,CASSWFSGSGYTQYF,TGTGCCAGCAGCTGGTTTAGCGGGAGTGGATATACGCAGTATTTT
NA,NA,TRBJ2-1,TRBV14,CASSQDVDYEQFF,TGTGCCAGCAGCCAAGATGTGGACTATGAGCAGTTCTTC
TRBD2,few,TRBJ2-7,TRBV25-1,CASSGDLSGYEQYF,TGTGCCAGCAGTGGAGACCTTAGCGGGTACGAGCAGTACTTC
NA,NA,TRBJ1-2,TRBV7-2,CASSLAGQLYGYTF,TGTGCCAGCAGCTTAGCCGGACAGCTTTATGGCTACACCTTC
NA,NA,TRBJ1-2,TRBV7-9,CASSLGGGSYGYTF,TGTGCCAGCAGCTTAGGAGGGGGGAGCTATGGCTACACCTTC
NA,NA,TRBJ2-1,TRBV7-9,CASRSNEQFF,TGTGCCAGCAGAAGCAATGAGCAGTTCTTC
NA,once,TRBJ1-2,TRBV30,CAWSPGRGYGYTF,TGTGCCTGGAGCCCGGGGAGAGGCTATGGCTACACCTTC
NA,NA,TRBJ2-1,TRBV7-9,CASSSRQGPSYNEQFF,TGTGCCAGCAGCTCCCGTCAGGGCCCCTCCTACAATGAGCAGTTCTTC
TRBD2,NA,TRBJ2-7,TRBV4-1,CASSQEAGGFSYEQYF,TGCGCCAGCAGCCAAGAGGCGGGAGGCTTCTCCTACGAGCAGTACTTC
NA,NA,TRBJ2-1,TRBV30,CAWSVPEIRNEQFF,TGTGCCTGGAGTGTACCGGAGATAAGGAATGAGCAGTTCTTC
TRBD2,NA,TRBJ2-3,TRBV27,CASSPWPLRGGDTQYF,TGTGCCAGCAGCCCCTGGCCCCTGCGGGGGGGGGATACGCAGTATTTT
NA,NA,TRBJ2-7,TRBV30,CASIGIAYEQYF,TGTGCCTCCATCGGGATCGCCTACGAGCAGTACTTC
NA,NA,TRBJ2-1,TRBV7-9,CASSSPPPVTVLVNEQFF,TGTGCCAGCAGCTCTCCACCGCCTGTAACCGTCCTTGTTAATGAGCAGTTCTTC